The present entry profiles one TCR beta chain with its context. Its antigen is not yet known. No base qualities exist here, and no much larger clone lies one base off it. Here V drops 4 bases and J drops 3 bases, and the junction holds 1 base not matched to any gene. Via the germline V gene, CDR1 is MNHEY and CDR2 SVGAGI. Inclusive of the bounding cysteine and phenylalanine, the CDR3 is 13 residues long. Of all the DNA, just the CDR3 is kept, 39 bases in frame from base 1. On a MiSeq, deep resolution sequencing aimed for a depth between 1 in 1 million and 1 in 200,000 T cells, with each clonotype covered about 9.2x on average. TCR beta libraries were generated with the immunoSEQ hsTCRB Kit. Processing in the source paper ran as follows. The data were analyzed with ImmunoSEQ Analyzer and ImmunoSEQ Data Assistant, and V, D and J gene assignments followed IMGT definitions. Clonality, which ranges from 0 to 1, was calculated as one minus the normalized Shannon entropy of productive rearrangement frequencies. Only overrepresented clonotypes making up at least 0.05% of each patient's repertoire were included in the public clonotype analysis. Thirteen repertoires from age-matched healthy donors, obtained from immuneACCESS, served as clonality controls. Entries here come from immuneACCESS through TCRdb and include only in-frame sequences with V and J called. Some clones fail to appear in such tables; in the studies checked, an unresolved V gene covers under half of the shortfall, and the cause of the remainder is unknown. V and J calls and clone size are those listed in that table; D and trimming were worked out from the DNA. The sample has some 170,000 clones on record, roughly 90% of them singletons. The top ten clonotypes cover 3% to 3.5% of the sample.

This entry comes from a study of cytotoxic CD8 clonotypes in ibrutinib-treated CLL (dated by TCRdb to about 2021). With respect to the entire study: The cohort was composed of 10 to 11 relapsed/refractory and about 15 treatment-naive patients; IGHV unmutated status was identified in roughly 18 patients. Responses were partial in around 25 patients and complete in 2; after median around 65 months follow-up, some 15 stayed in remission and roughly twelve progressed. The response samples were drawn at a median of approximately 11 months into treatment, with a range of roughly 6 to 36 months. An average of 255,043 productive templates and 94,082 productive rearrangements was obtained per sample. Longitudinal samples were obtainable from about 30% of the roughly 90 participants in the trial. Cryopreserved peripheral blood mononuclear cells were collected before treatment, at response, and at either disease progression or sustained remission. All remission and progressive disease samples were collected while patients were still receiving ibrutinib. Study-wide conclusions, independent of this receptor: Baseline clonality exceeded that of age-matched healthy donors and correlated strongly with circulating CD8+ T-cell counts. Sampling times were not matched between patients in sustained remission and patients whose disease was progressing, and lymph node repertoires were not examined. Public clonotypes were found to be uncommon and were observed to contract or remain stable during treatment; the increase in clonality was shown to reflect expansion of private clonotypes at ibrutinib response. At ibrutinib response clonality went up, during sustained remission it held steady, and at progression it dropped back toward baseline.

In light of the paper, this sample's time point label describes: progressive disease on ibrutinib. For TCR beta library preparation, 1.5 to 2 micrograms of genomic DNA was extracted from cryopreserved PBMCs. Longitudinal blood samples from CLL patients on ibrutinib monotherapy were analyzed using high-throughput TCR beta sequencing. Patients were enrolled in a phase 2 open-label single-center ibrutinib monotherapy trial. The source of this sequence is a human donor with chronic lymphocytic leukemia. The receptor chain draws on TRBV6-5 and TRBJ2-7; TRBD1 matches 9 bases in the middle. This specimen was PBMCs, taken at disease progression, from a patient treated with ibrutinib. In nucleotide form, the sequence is TGTGCCAGCAGTTCGGGACAGGGCTACGAGCAGTACTTC. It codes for CASSSGQGYEQYF.